This is a list of T cell receptor beta chains from one sample in a study of vaccination and CD4 T cells after COVID-19. Their target antigens are unknown. TCRdb reprocessed the PCR reads via MiXCR and lists one record per CDR3 protein. The table shows 10,000 to 15,000 distinct CDR3 sequences, with roughly 74% occurring only once. Sample: CD4+ T cells from blood, cultured in vitro, taken after SARS-CoV-2 vaccination. Every receptor here comes from a human donor who received a COVID-19 vaccine. Both conserved end residues are part of each CDR3. D genes are given only for firm matches. Clone size is given for some rows only: seen once, a few or many times, or a class if the clone is expanded.

>.|.|TRBV5-1|TRBJ2-5
TGCGCCAGCAGCTTCCGGGACACCGGATCCCAAGAGACCCAGTACTTC
CASSFRDTGSQETQYF
>once|TRBD2|TRBV20-1|TRBJ2-3
TGCAGTGCTAGAGTTCCTAGCGGGGGCTCGGATACGCAGTATTTT
CSARVPSGGSDTQYF
>.|.|TRBV2|TRBJ1-2
TGTGCCAGCAGTCGTCTGGGCTATGGCTACACCTTC
CASSRLGYGYTF
>.|.|TRBV25-1|TRBJ1-2
TGTGCCAGCAGTCCCCAGACCGATGTCTATGGCTACACCTTC
CASSPQTDVYGYTF
>few|TRBD1|TRBV20-1|TRBJ2-5
TGCAGTGCTAGTTCCGTCCACAGGGGCCAAGAGACCCAGTACTTC
CSASSVHRGQETQYF
>.|.|TRBV7-2|TRBJ2-5
TGTGCCAGCAGCTGGCGGAGCGGACAAGAGACCCAGTACTTC
CASSWRSGQETQYF
>.|.|TRBV15|TRBJ2-7
TGTGCCACCAGCAGAGACAGGGTGGGCGAGCAGTACTTC
CATSRDRVGEQYF
>.|.|TRBV19|TRBJ1-3
TGTGCCAGTAAGATGCCGGGGGCTGGAAACACCATATATTTT
CASKMPGAGNTIYF
>.|.|TRBV6-5|TRBJ2-5
TGTGCCAGCAGTTACGGAGGTGGGGGGAAGGGGACCCAGTACTTC
CASSYGGGGKGTQYF
>.|TRBD1|TRBV6-1|TRBJ2-2
TGTGCCAGCAGTGAGACAGGGGGCACCGGGGAGCTGTTTTTT
CASSETGGTGELFF
>.|.|TRBV20-1|TRBJ1-1
TGCAGTGCTAGGAAAGGAGGGGGAGAGACTGAAGCTTTCTTT
CSARKGGGETEAFF
>.|TRBD1|TRBV7-8|TRBJ1-3
TGTGCCAGCAGCCCATGGACAGGCGGTCTGGGAAACACCATATATTTT
CASSPWTGGLGNTIYF
>.|.|TRBV20-1|TRBJ2-2
TGCAGTGCTAGACCCGAGGGGGGGGCCGCCACCGGGGAGCTGTTTTTT
CSARPEGGAATGELFF
>.|.|TRBV6-5|TRBJ1-5
TGTGCCAGCAGTTACTCGCGAGGGAATCAGCCCCAGCATTTT
CASSYSRGNQPQHF
>.|.|TRBV7-6|TRBJ1-3
TGTGCCAGCAGCCCAGGGTCTGGAAACACCATATATTTT
CASSPGSGNTIYF
>.|TRBD2|TRBV2|TRBJ2-3
TGTGCCAGCAGTCTTCGACAGCGGGGGAGCACAGATACGCAGTATTTT
CASSLRQRGSTDTQYF
>few|.|TRBV7-2|TRBJ1-1
TGTGCCAGCAGCCCCTCAGTGGAGAACACTGAAGCTTTCTTT
CASSPSVENTEAFF
>.|TRBD2|TRBV27|TRBJ2-5
TGTGCCAGCAGTTTAGAGCGGGGGGGCCCAGAGACCCAGTACTTC
CASSLERGGPETQYF
>.|.|TRBV7-2|TRBJ1-1
TGTGCCAGCAGCCCCGAGGGAGGTCGGGTCACTGAAGCTTTCTTT
CASSPEGGRVTEAFF
>.|.|TRBV20-1|TRBJ2-1
TGCAGTGCTAGGCCCCCCGGAGCGGGTCTAGGGCAGTTCTTC
CSARPPGAGLGQFF
>.|.|TRBV6-4|TRBJ1-5
TGTGCCAGCATTGTGGACGGACGGAATCAGCCCCAGCATTTT
CASIVDGRNQPQHF
>once|TRBD1|TRBV20-1|TRBJ1-2
TGCAGTGGCGGGACAGACTATGGCTACACCTTC
CSGGTDYGYTF
>medium-sized|TRBD1|TRBV5-1|TRBJ1-3
TGCGCCAGCAGCCCCGACAGGGAAACTGGAAACACCATATATTTT
CASSPDRETGNTIYF
>once|.|TRBV20-1|TRBJ2-4
TGCAGTGCTGAGAGAGGGAAAAACATTCAGTACTTC
CSAERGKNIQYF
>.|.|TRBV11-3|TRBJ1-1
TGTGCCAGCAGCGCCGGGGCGCGAAGCACTGAAGCTTTCTTT
CASSAGARSTEAFF
>.|.|TRBV7-2|TRBJ2-7
TGTGCCAGCAGCTCCCGATCCTACGAGCAGTACTTC
CASSSRSYEQYF
>.|TRBD2|TRBV7-9|TRBJ2-1
TGTGCCAGCAGCTTCGGCGGGGGGGTCTTAGATGAGCAGTTCTTC
CASSFGGGVLDEQFF
>.|TRBD1|TRBV19|TRBJ2-5
TGTGCCAGTAGTATAACAGGGGAGCAAGAGACCCAGTACTTC
CASSITGEQETQYF
>once|.|TRBV5-5|TRBJ1-6
TGTGCCAGCAGCTTGGGGAATTCACCCCTCCACTTT
CASSLGNSPLHF
>once|TRBD1|TRBV12-3/TRBV12-4|TRBJ2-7
TGTGCCAGCAGTTCCAGAGGACAGGGGGCGGGGGAGCAGTACTTC
CASSSRGQGAGEQYF
>.|.|TRBV29-1|TRBJ1-5
TGCAGCGTTGTTGTCACAGGGAATCAGCCCCAGCATTTT
CSVVVTGNQPQHF
>few|TRBD1|TRBV7-2|TRBJ2-1
TGTGCCAGCAGGGATACCGGGACAGGGACTTCCAATGAGCAGTTCTTC
CASRDTGTGTSNEQFF
>.|TRBD1|TRBV7-6|TRBJ1-1
TGTGCCAGCAGCTTGGGACAGGGGGCGCGGACTGAAGCTTTCTTT
CASSLGQGARTEAFF
>.|.|TRBV2|TRBJ1-5
TGTGCCAGCAGTCAAAGGGCTACGGGAATCACAAACAATCAGCCCCAGCATTTT
CASSQRATGITNNQPQHF
>.|.|TRBV27|TRBJ2-7
TGTGCCAGCAGCCCCCCTCCTGACCAAGCCTACGAGCAGTACTTC
CASSPPPDQAYEQYF
>.|.|TRBV30|TRBJ1-1
TGTGGCCTGGAATACCGTCTGGAAGCTTTCTTT
CGLEYRLEAFF
>.|.|TRBV7-3|TRBJ1-3
TGTGCCAGCAGCTCATCAGGGGAGGACGGAAACACCATATATTTT
CASSSSGEDGNTIYF
>.|TRBD1|TRBV19|TRBJ2-7
TGTGCCAGTAGTATCGGACAGGGAAACTCCTACGAGCAGTACTTC
CASSIGQGNSYEQYF
>.|TRBD1|TRBV6-1|TRBJ2-7
TGTGCCAGCAGTGATCCTAGGACAGGGGGGGACGAGCAGTACTTC
CASSDPRTGGDEQYF
>large|.|TRBV20-1|TRBJ1-5
TGCAGTGCTAGAGATGGAGCCAGGGAAGGACAGCCCCAGCATTTT
CSARDGAREGQPQHF
>.|.|TRBV11-3|TRBJ1-2
TGTGCCAGCAGCTTAGATCACGAGACATCGGTCTATGGCTACACCTTC
CASSLDHETSVYGYTF
>once|.|TRBV20-1|TRBJ2-3
TGCAGTGCTAGGTATGCAGATACGCAGTATTTT
CSARYADTQYF
>.|.|TRBV21-1|TRBJ2-7
TGTGCCAGCAGCACCCAGGGCTCCTACGAGCAGTACTTC
CASSTQGSYEQYF
>.|TRBD1|TRBV7-3|TRBJ1-2
TGTGCCAGCAGCTTCGACAGGGCGAGGGGCTACACCTTC
CASSFDRARGYTF
>.|.|TRBV12-3/TRBV12-4|TRBJ1-1
TGTGCCAGCAGTTTTCGCCGACAAAACACTGAAGCTTTCTTT
CASSFRRQNTEAFF
>.|TRBD1|TRBV19|TRBJ1-6
TGTGCCAGTAGCGGGACAGCACCTAATTCACCCCTCCACTTT
CASSGTAPNSPLHF
>.|TRBD1|TRBV6-1|TRBJ1-5
TGTGCCAGCAGCGCTACAGGGGCCAATCAGCCCCAGCATTTT
CASSATGANQPQHF
>.|.|TRBV18|TRBJ2-3
TGTGCCAGCTCACCAATTACAGGGCCAGATACGCAGTATTTT
CASSPITGPDTQYF
>.|TRBD2|TRBV20-1|TRBJ2-1
TGCAGTGCTAGAGATCCCCCGCGGGGGGGCCATGAGCAGTTCTTC
CSARDPPRGGHEQFF
>.|TRBD1|TRBV18|TRBJ2-7
TGTGCCAGCTCACCGGGACAGGGGTATCACGAGCAGTACTTC
CASSPGQGYHEQYF
>.|.|TRBV6-1|TRBJ1-5
TGTGCCAGCAGTGTGCAGGGCAGCAATCAGCCCCAGCATTTT
CASSVQGSNQPQHF
>few|.|TRBV6-1|TRBJ2-1
TGTGCCAGCAGTCTGGAGGGGGCCTCCTACAATGAGCAGTTCTTC
CASSLEGASYNEQFF